One and the same sample provided the 21 T cell receptor beta chains below, sequenced in a study of shared clonotypes between healthy human individuals. Naive CD8 cells, CD45RO-negative and positively selected for CCR7, excluded terminally differentiated effector memory CD45RA+ cells. Here immunoSEQ multiplex PCR was the method, and the copy in TCRdb shows in-frame clones only, minus some. The table lists some 1,900,000 clones, less than 95% of them singletons. The sample taken for sequencing was naive CD8+ T cells sorted from blood. The receptors were sampled from a man between 18 and 29 years old in good health.

This sequence joins TRBV6-5 and TRBJ2-2; a possible D gene is TRBD1 (5 bases). Germline CDR1 and CDR2: MNHEY and SVGAGI. The V end lost 8 bases, the J end lost 4 bases, and 17 bases lay between the germline ends. This CDR3 is 15 amino acids long. CDR3 coding DNA: TGTGCCAGCGGATATAATGGGGCCGGCACCGGGGAGCTGTTTTTT. Translation gives CASGYNGAGTGELFF.

The chain recombines TRBV4-1 with TRBJ1-6; D not resolved. The V gene's germline CDR1 is MGHRA and CDR2 YSYEKL. The CDR3 runs to 15 residues. The V and J ends lost 2 bases and 7 bases respectively, with 12 bases between them. CDR3 in amino acids: CASSQQTEVNSPLHF. The CDR3 region has the DNA TGCGCCAGCAGCCAACAAACTGAAGTAAATTCACCCCTCCACTTT.

The chain recombines TRBV7-9 with TRBJ2-1; D call uncertain. The V and J ends lost 7 bases and 0 bases respectively, with 10 bases between them. The CDR3 is 14 residues long. From germline, CDR1 is SEHNR and CDR2 FQNEAQ (reference sequence). In nucleotides, the CDR3 is TGTGCCAGCATCTGGGCTCCCTCCTACAATGAGCAGTTCTTC. Its translation is CASIWAPSYNEQFF.

The genes are TRBV4-1 and TRBJ2-5; 11 bases line up with TRBD2. The V and J ends lost 4 bases and 7 bases, in that order; junction bases with no gene match: 5. This CDR3 is built from 14 residues. Germline V gene sequence: CDR1 MGHRA, CDR2 YSYEKL. The CDR3 sequence: CASSRQGTSGTQYF. The CDR3 region has the DNA TGCGCCAGCAGCCGACAGGGGACTAGCGGGACCCAGTACTTC.

J is TRBJ1-3 and V is TRBV19; no clear D. CDR3 length equals 15 residues. Germline CDR1 reads LNHDA; CDR2 reads SQIVND (reference sequence). V dropped 3 bases and J dropped 0 bases, with 9 bases sitting between them. The DNA for the CDR3 is TGTGCCAGTAGTATGGACCCAAACTCTGGAAACACCATATATTTT. This encodes CASSMDPNSGNTIYF. Filled out from reference TRBV19 and TRBJ1-3, the complete variable domain reads DGGITQSPKYLFRKEGQNVTLSCEQNLNHDAMYWYRQDPGQGLRLIYYSQIVNDFQKGDIAEGYSVSREKKESFPLTVTSAQKNPTAFYLCASSMDPNSGNTIYFGEGSWLTVV.

The chain links TRBV5-1 to TRBJ2-1; 8 bases are a match to TRBD1. The J segment lost 8 bases and the V segment lost 3 bases, leaving 10 bases of the junction unmatched. Germline CDR1 is SGHRS and CDR2 is YFSETQ. This CDR3 is built from 15 residues. CDR3 loop: CASSSTLQGDDEQFF. The CDR3 DNA sequence: TGCGCCAGCAGCTCAACGCTACAGGGGGACGATGAGCAGTTCTTC.

This clone came up once. The chain is built from TRBV9 and TRBJ1-3; TRBD1 is a possible D gene (6 bases). Germline CDR1 and CDR2: SGDLS and YYNGEE. With 4 bases removed from V and 0 bases from J, the gap between germline ends came to 17 bases. CDR3 length: 17 residues. The CDR3 protein is CASSTRQVLSSGNTIYF. CDR3 sequence (DNA): TGTGCCAGCAGCACCCGACAGGTTCTTAGCTCTGGAAACACCATATATTTT.

This clone appeared once. Other DNA sequences in the sample encode the same CDR3. The J gene is TRBJ2-3, the V gene TRBV2, with 9 bases fitting TRBD2. This CDR3 comprises 14 residues. Per the germline V gene, CDR1 is SNHLY and CDR2 is FYNNEI. V was pared by 2 bases and J by 3 bases, with 0 bases of the junction left unmatched. The CDR3 nucleotides are TGTGCCAGCAGTGAACTAGCGGGGACAGATACGCAGTATTTT. Amino acid sequence: CASSELAGTDTQYF.

This chain connects TRBV13 to TRBJ2-7; D tentatively fits TRBD1 or TRBD2 (5 bases each). CDR3 length: 15 amino acids. V lost 5 bases and J 1 base, leaving 15 bases between the germline ends. Germline V gene data show CDR1 as PRHDT and CDR2 as FYEKMQ (reference sequence). The CDR3 nucleotides read TGTGCCAGCAGCCCCGCCGGGACCCTATCCTACGAGCAGTACTTC. Amino acids: CASSPAGTLSYEQYF.

The J gene is TRBJ2-3, the V gene TRBV5-1; D is possibly TRBD1 (7 bases). The length of the CDR3 is 15 residues. In germline, CDR1 is SGHRS, CDR2 YFSETQ. The V and J ends lost 7 bases and 2 bases respectively, with 17 bases between them. As DNA, the CDR3 is TGCGCCAGCCAAGGAGGGGACAGCGTCACAGATACGCAGTATTTT. Translating gives CASQGGDSVTDTQYF.

This clone was detected a few times. Other DNA sequences within the sample encode an identical CDR3. The gene calls are TRBV11-3 and TRBJ2-7; perhaps TRBD1 as D (5 bases). This CDR3 is 13 amino acids long. CDR1 and CDR2 from the germline V gene are SGHNT and YENEEA. V lost 1 base to trimming and J lost 4 bases, with 8 bases between them. The CDR3 loop is CASSLATGYEQYF. DNA for the CDR3: TGTGCCAGCAGCTTAGCCACAGGTTACGAGCAGTACTTC. Full variable domain (remainder filled in from reference TRBV11-3 and TRBJ2-7): EAGVVQSPRYKIIEKKQPVAFWCNPISGHNTLYWYLQNLGQGPELLIRYENEEAVDDSQLPKDRFSAERLKGVDSTLKIQPAELGDSAVYLCASSLATGYEQYFGPGTRLTVT.

The chain employs TRBV18 and TRBJ2-3; 12 positions agree with TRBD1. Germline V CDR1 and CDR2: KGHSH, LQKENI. The length of the CDR3 is 16 residues. Trimming at V came to 4 bases and at J to 2 bases, leaving 4 bases not matched to a gene. DNA of the CDR3: TGTGCCAGCTCACGCCGGGACAGGGGGCTCACAGATACGCAGTATTTT. Protein: CASSRRDRGLTDTQYF.

This rearrangement joins TRBV7-9 to TRBJ2-1, with D tentatively TRBD1 (7 bases). This CDR3 is 15 amino acids long. Germline V gene data show CDR1 as SEHNR and CDR2 as FQNEAQ (reference sequence). Trimming stripped 7 bases from V and 5 bases from J, with 18 bases between. Here the CDR3 DNA reads TGTGCCAGCACCCAAGGCGGGACAGAGGACAATGAGCAGTTCTTC. It is translated as CASTQGGTEDNEQFF.

This clone was picked up a small number of times. The chain couples TRBV11-2 to TRBJ1-2; D remains ambiguous. The CDR3 length is 12 residues. Trimming left V 5 bases short and J 4 bases short, with 8 bases between. The germline V gene has CDR1 SGHAT and CDR2 FQNNGV. CDR3: CASSPSLYGYTF. CDR3 nucleotides: TGTGCCAGCAGCCCCAGCCTCTATGGCTACACCTTC.

J is TRBJ2-5 and V is TRBV29-1; perhaps TRBD1 as D (5 bases). Trimming shortened V by 3 bases and J by 9 bases, and 17 bases separated the two germline ends. CDR3 length equals 13 residues. Germline V gene lookup returns CDR1 SQVTM and CDR2 ANQGSEA. The CDR3 protein is CSVEVGQIRAQYF. CDR3 DNA sequence: TGCAGCGTTGAGGTGGGCCAGATCAGGGCCCAGTACTTC.

The chain joins TRBV14 to TRBJ2-7; no reliable D call. V was clipped by 2 bases and J by 6 bases, with 11 bases between them. This CDR3 has 13 amino acids. In germline, CDR1 is SGHDN, CDR2 FVKESK. CDR3 residues: CASSQLWGVEQYF. The CDR3 nucleotides read TGTGCCAGCAGCCAACTCTGGGGTGTCGAGCAGTACTTC.

Note on this clone: Other DNA sequences from this sample encode an identical CDR3 as well. The rearrangement joins TRBV7-9 to TRBJ2-7; possibly TRBD1 for D (6 bases). V lost 5 bases, J lost 0 bases, and 11 bases lay in between. Germline CDR1 SEHNR, CDR2 FQNEAQ (reference sequence). The CDR3 sequence is 14 residues long. CDR3 coding DNA: TGTGCCAGCAGCCTTGGACAGAGCTCCTACGAGCAGTACTTC. Its protein product is CASSLGQSSYEQYF.

V and J are TRBV4-3 and TRBJ2-2; D is unresolved. Trimming cost V 3 bases and J 0 bases, with 17 bases left between them. CDR1 and CDR2 from the germline V gene are LGHNA and YSLEER. The CDR3 has 18 residues. Here the CDR3 reads CASSHLFGADANTGELFF. In DNA form, the CDR3 reads TGCGCCAGCAGCCACCTATTCGGAGCTGACGCGAACACCGGGGAGCTGTTTTTT.

The rearrangement joins TRBV11-2 to TRBJ1-1; no reliable D call. The CDR3 is 17 residues long. V was trimmed by 2 bases and J by 2 bases, leaving 18 bases between them. The germline V gene has CDR1 SGHAT and CDR2 FQNNGV. The CDR3 nucleotides are TGTGCCAGCAGCTTATTTGAACCCGGACTGAAAAACACTGAAGCTTTCTTT. Translated, it gives CASSLFEPGLKNTEAFF.

On this clone itself: Other DNA sequences in this specimen translate into the identical CDR3. CDR3 loop: CASSYLGSPLHF. CDR3 nucleotides: TGTGCCAGCAGTTACCTGGGGTCACCCCTCCACTTT. The rearrangement joins TRBV6-5 to TRBJ1-6; D unresolved. Trimming took 2 bases from V and 10 from J, leaving 6 bases between them. In germline, CDR1 is MNHEY, CDR2 SVGAGI. The CDR3 covers 12 residues.

This chain joins TRBV6-5 and TRBJ2-1; 9 positions match TRBD1. Germline V CDR1 and CDR2: MNHEY, SVGAGI. The CDR3 runs to 16 residues. The V and J ends lost 0 bases and 4 bases, in that order; junction bases with no gene match: 4. CDR3 amino acids: CASSYSGQGTYNEQFF. The CDR3, as DNA: TGTGCCAGCAGTTACTCGGGACAGGGTACTTACAATGAGCAGTTCTTC.